The rows below give T cell receptor beta chains drawn from one sample of a study of response to subunit inactivated influenza vaccine. TCRdb processed the RT-PCR reads anew with MiXCR; each CDR3 protein has one entry. The sample has under 800,000 distinct CDR3 sequences; 14% are singletons. Sequencing used PBMCs from blood, obtained about 14 days before vaccination. The receptors were sampled from a man aged 50-59 years who received an inactivated influenza vaccine. Both conserved end residues are part of each CDR3. The D gene is left open where the match is weak. For some rows the clone size is stated as once, few or many, or as a class when expanded; others skip it.

TRBV20-1	NA	TRBJ2-1	NA	TGCAGTGCTAGAGTATTATCAGGGCCGCGGGATGAGCAGTTCTTC	CSARVLSGPRDEQFF
TRBV2	NA	TRBJ2-5	NA	TGTGCCAGCACCCTAAATTATCTTAAAAGTGAGACCCAGTACTTC	CASTLNYLKSETQYF
TRBV4-3	NA	TRBJ2-4	NA	TGCGCCAGCAGCCCCGGATCACCTGGAAACATTCAGTACTTC	CASSPGSPGNIQYF
TRBV12-5	many	TRBJ2-3	NA	TGTGCTAGTGGTTTCTTCGCGAAGTCCTTCACAGATACGCAGTATTTT	CASGFFAKSFTDTQYF
TRBV12-3/TRBV12-4	many	TRBJ2-1	TRBD2	TGTGCCAGCAGACTAGCGGGAGGGAGGAATGAGCAGTTCTTC	CASRLAGGRNEQFF
TRBV29-1	few	TRBJ2-3	NA	TGCAGCGTTGGGGGGCTAGCCAATTCGGATACGCAGTATTTT	CSVGGLANSDTQYF
TRBV30	NA	TRBJ2-5	NA	TGTGCCTGGGGACAGACCCAAGAGACCCAGTACTTC	CAWGQTQETQYF
TRBV6-2/TRBV6-3	NA	TRBJ1-5	NA	TGTGCCAGCAGTTACTCCGGCTACTCAGGGCAGCCCCAGCATTTT	CASSYSGYSGQPQHF
TRBV24-1	few	TRBJ1-2	TRBD1	TGTGCCACCAGTCCCGCGACAGGGGTCGGCTACACCTTC	CATSPATGVGYTF
TRBV7-3	many	TRBJ2-2	NA	TGTGCCAGCAGCCTCCAGGGAACTTTCGGGGAGCTGTTTTTT	CASSLQGTFGELFF
TRBV7-8	NA	TRBJ2-2	TRBD1	TGTGCCAGCAGCCCACCGACAGGGTTTGGAAACACCGGGGAGCTGTTTTTT	CASSPPTGFGNTGELFF
TRBV2	NA	TRBJ1-1	NA	TGTGCCAGCAATGGACCGATGAACACTGAAGCTTTCTTT	CASNGPMNTEAFF
TRBV7-9	NA	TRBJ1-2	NA	TGTGCCAGCAGGGCTGACAGTCTTAACTATGGCTACACCTTC	CASRADSLNYGYTF
TRBV5-6	NA	TRBJ2-1	TRBD1	TGTGCCAGCAGCTTATCCAGACTCCGGGACAGGGACAATGAGCAGTTCTTC	CASSLSRLRDRDNEQFF
TRBV10-3	NA	TRBJ2-1	NA	TGTGCCATCAGTCTAGGGTCCTACAATGAGCAGTTCTTC	CAISLGSYNEQFF
TRBV29-1	NA	TRBJ2-3	TRBD2	TGCAGCGTTGGTGGACTAGCGTACGATACGCAGTATTTT	CSVGGLAYDTQYF
TRBV11-2	few	TRBJ1-5	NA	TGTGCCAGCAGCCCGACTGTGGGGGCTCAGCCCCAGCATTTT	CASSPTVGAQPQHF
TRBV7-8	few	TRBJ2-1	NA	TGTGCCAGCAGCTTAGCGGGGCATCCACTAAACAATGAGCAGTTCTTC	CASSLAGHPLNNEQFF
TRBV28	NA	TRBJ1-5	NA	TGTGCCAGCAGTTTGGGGCAGGTTAGCAATCAGCCCCAGCATTTT	CASSLGQVSNQPQHF
TRBV6-1	few	TRBJ1-1	TRBD1	TGTGCCAGCAGTCAGACAGGGAGGAGGTCTGAAGCTTTCTTT	CASSQTGRRSEAFF
TRBV7-6	NA	TRBJ2-3	TRBD2	TGTGCCAGCAGCGGGGAGACTAGCGTTGGAGATACGCAGTATTTT	CASSGETSVGDTQYF
TRBV29-1	few	TRBJ2-1	NA	TGCAGCGTTGGGGAGCGAAATGAGCAGTTCTTC	CSVGERNEQFF
TRBV20-1	many	TRBJ2-5	TRBD2	TGCAGTGCTAGACCGGGGGGAGAGACCCAGTACTTC	CSARPGGETQYF
TRBV11-1	few	TRBJ1-6	NA	TGTGCCAGCAGCCCCCGGTACGGTGACGAGTCAGATAATTCACCCCTCCACTTT	CASSPRYGDESDNSPLHF
TRBV28	NA	TRBJ2-5	NA	TGTGCCAGCAGCCCCCCGAGGGGTAGGGAGACCCAGTACTTC	CASSPPRGRETQYF
TRBV18	NA	TRBJ2-1	NA	TGTGCCAGCTCACCACGGGTTGGGGGAGAATCCTACAATGAGCAGTTCTTC	CASSPRVGGESYNEQFF
TRBV20-1	NA	TRBJ1-2	NA	TGCAGTGCTAGAGTGCTGGGGGGGATCTATGGCTACACCTTC	CSARVLGGIYGYTF
TRBV12-3/TRBV12-4	once	TRBJ2-5	TRBD1	TGTGCCAGCAGTAGCTGGGACAGGCTGGGGGAGACCCAGTACTTC	CASSSWDRLGETQYF
TRBV5-5	NA	TRBJ2-1	NA	TGTGCCAGCAGCCCTGAGTTCCTCGGCGTGAGCTCCTACAATGAGCAGTTCTTC	CASSPEFLGVSSYNEQFF
TRBV10-3	few	TRBJ2-7	TRBD2	TGTGCCATCAGTGAGATTCTAGCGGACCCCTACGAGCAGTACTTC	CAISEILADPYEQYF
TRBV5-6	many	TRBJ2-7	NA	TGTGCCAGCAGCTTGGGCAGTTTCTACGAGCAGTACTTC	CASSLGSFYEQYF
TRBV5-1	many	TRBJ1-2	NA	TGCGCCAGCAGCAAACGATCGGACTATGGCTACACCTTC	CASSKRSDYGYTF
TRBV6-2/TRBV6-3	many	TRBJ2-3	NA	TGTGCCAGCAGTTCACCCAGGTCTCAAGATACGCAGTATTTT	CASSSPRSQDTQYF
TRBV15	NA	TRBJ1-5	NA	TGTGCCACCAGCAGAGAGTTATACACTGATCATCCCCAGCATTTT	CATSRELYTDHPQHF
TRBV11-1	few	TRBJ2-7	TRBD2	TGTGCCAGCAGCTCTACCGCTGCGTATGCGGGAGGTTCCCACGAGCAGTACTTC	CASSSTAAYAGGSHEQYF
TRBV10-2	NA	TRBJ1-2	NA	TGCGCCAGCAGTGGTAGGAGAAACTATGGCTACACCTTC	CASSGRRNYGYTF
TRBV2	NA	TRBJ1-2	NA	TGTGCCAGCAGTGTCTCAGCCGTCTATGGCTACACCTTC	CASSVSAVYGYTF
TRBV15	NA	TRBJ2-5	NA	TGTGCCACCAGCAGGGGGTTGGGGACCCGCTTGGAGACCCAGTACTTC	CATSRGLGTRLETQYF
TRBV7-9	NA	TRBJ1-5	NA	TGTGCCAGCAGCCCCCCCGGAGACTCGAATCAGCCCCAGCATTTT	CASSPPGDSNQPQHF
TRBV10-3	many	TRBJ2-3	TRBD2	TGTGCCATCAGTGAACTTTGGACTAGCGGGACCACAGATACGCAGTATTTT	CAISELWTSGTTDTQYF
TRBV4-3	many	TRBJ2-3	NA	TGCGCCAGCAGCCAAACCGGGCCGAGCGCAATAGATACGCAGTATTTT	CASSQTGPSAIDTQYF
TRBV29-1	many	TRBJ2-5	TRBD1	TGCAGCGCCGTCCGGGACAGGGCCTTCGAGACCCAGTACTTC	CSAVRDRAFETQYF
TRBV9	NA	TRBJ1-4	NA	TGTGCCAGCAGCGTAGAGGAGAATGAAAAACTGTTTTTT	CASSVEENEKLFF
TRBV15	NA	TRBJ2-3	TRBD2	TGTGCCACCAGCAGAGATTGGGGACTAGCGGACACAGATACGCAGTATTTT	CATSRDWGLADTDTQYF
TRBV20-1	NA	TRBJ2-7	NA	TGCAGTGCTAGAGATTATCTTGCGGGTACCAACCACGAGCAGTACTTC	CSARDYLAGTNHEQYF
TRBV12-3/TRBV12-4	many	TRBJ2-2	NA	TGTGCCACCCGGACGGGAAACACCGGGGAGCTGTTTTTT	CATRTGNTGELFF
TRBV10-3	NA	TRBJ2-7	NA	TGTGCCATCAGGCCACAGGTGACGTCCTACGAGCAGTACTTC	CAIRPQVTSYEQYF
TRBV25-1	few	TRBJ2-7	NA	TGTGCCAGCTCAGAGACAGCGATCTCCTACGAGCAGTACTTC	CASSETAISYEQYF
TRBV10-3	few	TRBJ2-7	NA	TGTGCCACCAAAAAGGACGGAACCTACGAGCAGTACTTC	CATKKDGTYEQYF
TRBV6-2/TRBV6-3	NA	TRBJ2-5	NA	TGTGCCAGCTCCCCAGGGTATCAGACCCAGTACTTC	CASSPGYQTQYF
TRBV9	NA	TRBJ2-7	NA	TGTGCCAGCAGCCCAGGACTGACGATATACGAGCAGTACTTC	CASSPGLTIYEQYF
TRBV27	NA	TRBJ2-1	NA	TGTGCCAGCACCCCCTTATCCGGGACCCAATACAATGAGCAGTTCTTC	CASTPLSGTQYNEQFF
TRBV5-1	few	TRBJ1-4	NA	TGCGCCAGCAGCACTCAGAGGATGACGACTAATGAAAAACTGTTTTTT	CASSTQRMTTNEKLFF
TRBV12-3/TRBV12-4	few	TRBJ1-2	TRBD1	TGTGCCAGCAGCCCTAACAGGGGGCAAGCTAACTATGGCTACACCTTC	CASSPNRGQANYGYTF
TRBV28	few	TRBJ2-7	NA	TGTGCCACAACTAAAGGGGACCACGAGCAGTACTTC	CATTKGDHEQYF